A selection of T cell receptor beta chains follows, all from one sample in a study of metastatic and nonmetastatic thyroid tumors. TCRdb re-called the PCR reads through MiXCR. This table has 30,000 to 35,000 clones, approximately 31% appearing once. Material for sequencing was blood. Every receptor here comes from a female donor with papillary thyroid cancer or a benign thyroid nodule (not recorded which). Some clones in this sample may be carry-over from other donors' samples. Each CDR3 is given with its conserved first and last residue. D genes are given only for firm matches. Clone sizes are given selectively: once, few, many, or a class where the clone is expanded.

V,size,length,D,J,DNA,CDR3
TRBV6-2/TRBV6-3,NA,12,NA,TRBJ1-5,TGTGCCAGCAGTTTACTCGGGGGGCCCCAACATTTT,CASSLLGGPQHF
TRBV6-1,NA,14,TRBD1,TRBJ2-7,TGTGCCAGCAGTAAACCCGGACAGGGCGGTGAGCAGTACTTC,CASSKPGQGGEQYF
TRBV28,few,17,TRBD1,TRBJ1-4,TGTGCCAGCAGTCCAATGGGGCAGGGGGCAGGCGATGAAAAACTGTTTTTT,CASSPMGQGAGDEKLFF
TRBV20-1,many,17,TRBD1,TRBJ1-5,TGCAGTGCCCCGCAAGGGGGCGGAGGTGGAAGCAATCAGCCCCAGCATTTT,CSAPQGGGGGSNQPQHF
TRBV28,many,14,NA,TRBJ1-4,TGTGCCAGCAGTACGGTAGGGGTATATGAAAAACTGTTTTTT,CASSTVGVYEKLFF
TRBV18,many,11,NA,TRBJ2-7,TGTGCCAGCTCACCAACCTACGAGCAGTACTTC,CASSPTYEQYF
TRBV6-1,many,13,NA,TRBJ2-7,TGTGCCAGCAGTGAAAGGCAGACCTACGAGCAGTACTTC,CASSERQTYEQYF
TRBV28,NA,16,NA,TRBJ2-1,TGTGCCAGCAGTTCCCTACGGGCCAAGCGAGACAATGAGCAGTTCTTC,CASSSLRAKRDNEQFF
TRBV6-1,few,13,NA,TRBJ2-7,TGTGCCAGCAGTCCCGGCCAGGCTGGGGAGCAGTACTTC,CASSPGQAGEQYF
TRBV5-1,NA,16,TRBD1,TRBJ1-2,TGCGCCAGCAGCTTGGGATCCGGACAGGGGGCATATGGCTACACCTTC,CASSLGSGQGAYGYTF
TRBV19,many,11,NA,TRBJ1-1,TGTGGAGTAGGACGGATGGCTGAAGCTTTCTTT,CGVGRMAEAFF
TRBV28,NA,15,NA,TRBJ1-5,TGTGCCAGCAGTTTCCTGACGGATAGCAATCAGCCCCAGCATTTT,CASSFLTDSNQPQHF
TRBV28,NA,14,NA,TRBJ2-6,TGTGCCAGCAGTACCGAGAGATGGCCCAACGTCCTGACTTTC,CASSTERWPNVLTF
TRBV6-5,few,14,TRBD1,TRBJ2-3,TGTGCCAGCATTTACGGGACAGGGGGAGATGCGCAGTATTTT,CASIYGTGGDAQYF
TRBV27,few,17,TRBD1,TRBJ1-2,TGTGCCAGCAGTTTATCGTCGGGACAGGGATTTGACTATGGCTACACCTTC,CASSLSSGQGFDYGYTF
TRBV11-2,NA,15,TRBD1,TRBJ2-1,TGTGCCAGCAGCTTTGGGACAGGGAAACAGAATGAGAAGATCTTC,CASSFGTGKQNEKIF
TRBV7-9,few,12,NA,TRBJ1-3,TGTGCCAGCAGCCCATCCGGAAAAACAATATATTTT,CASSPSGKTIYF
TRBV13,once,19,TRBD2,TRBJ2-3,TGTGCCAGCAGCCCGCTGGGGGGGTTCACTCAAGCCTCCAAAGATACGCAGTATTTT,CASSPLGGFTQASKDTQYF
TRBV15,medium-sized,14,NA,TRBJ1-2,TGTGCCACCAGCAGTTTACAGGGAGGGGATGGCTACACCTTC,CATSSLQGGDGYTF
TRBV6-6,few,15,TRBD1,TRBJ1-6,TGTGCCAGCAGTGACTCGACAGGGGAAGGGTCACTCCTCCACTTT,CASSDSTGEGSLLHF
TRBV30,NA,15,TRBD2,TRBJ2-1,TGTGCCTGCCAACTAGCGGGGGACTCCTACAATGAGCAGTTCTTC,CACQLAGDSYNEQFF
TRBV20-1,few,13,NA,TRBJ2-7,TGCAGTGGAGACCGAGGTCTAGAGGTATCGCAGTACTTC,CSGDRGLEVSQYF
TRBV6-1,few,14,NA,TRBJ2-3,TGTGCCAGCAGCCAATACGGCGCCACAGATACGCAGTATTTT,CASSQYGATDTQYF
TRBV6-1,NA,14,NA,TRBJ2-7,TGTGCCAGCAGTGACACCCGGAGCTCCTACGAGCAGTACTTC,CASSDTRSSYEQYF
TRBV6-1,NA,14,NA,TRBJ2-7,TGTGCCAGAAACCCAGGCATGGTCTCCTATGAGCAGTACTTC,CARNPGMVSYEQYF
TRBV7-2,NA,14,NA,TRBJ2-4,TGTGCCAGCAGCGCGACGGCAGGGAGAGACATTCAGTACTTC,CASSATAGRDIQYF